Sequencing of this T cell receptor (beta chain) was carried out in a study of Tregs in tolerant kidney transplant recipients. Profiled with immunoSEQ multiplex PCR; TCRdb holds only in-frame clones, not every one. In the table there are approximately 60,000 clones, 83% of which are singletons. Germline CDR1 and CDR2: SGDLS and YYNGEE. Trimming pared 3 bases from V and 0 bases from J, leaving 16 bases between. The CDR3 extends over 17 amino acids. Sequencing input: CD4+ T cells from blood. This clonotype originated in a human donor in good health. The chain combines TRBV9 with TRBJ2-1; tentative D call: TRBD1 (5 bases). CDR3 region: CASSEGIILSSYNEQFF. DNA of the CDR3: TGTGCCAGCAGCGAGGGGATCATCCTGAGCTCCTACAATGAGCAGTTCTTC. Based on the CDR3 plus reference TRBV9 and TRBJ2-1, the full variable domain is DSGVTQTPKHLITATGQRVTLRCSPRSGDLSVYWYQQSLDQGLQFLIQYYNGEERAKGNILERFSAQQFPDLHSELNLSSLELGDSALYFCASSEGIILSSYNEQFFGPGTRLTVL.